What follows are 20 T cell receptor beta chains derived from one specimen sequenced in a study of blood T cell repertoires in COVID-19. This table comes from immunoSEQ multiplex PCR, and its TCRdb copy is limited to in-frame clones, with some not included. The data hold under 50,000 clones, with just over 85% observed a single time. Sequencing was carried out using peripheral blood. The origin of the receptors is a man aged 40-49 years with active COVID-19.

CDR3 region: CASSQGEALSGYNEQFF. CDR3 nucleotides: TGCGCCAGCAGCCAAGGGGAGGCGCTCAGCGGGTACAATGAGCAGTTCTTC. V usage is TRBV4-1 and J usage is TRBJ2-1; D may be TRBD2 (6 bases). Germline V gives CDR1 MGHRA, CDR2 YSYEKL. The CDR3 has 17 residues. The V and J ends lost 1 base and 4 bases respectively, with 17 bases between them.

This sequence joins TRBV25-1 and TRBJ1-1; 9 bases map to TRBD1. Trimming took 5 bases from V and 2 from J; bases not matched to a gene: 6. CDR1 and CDR2 (germline): MGHDK, SYGVNS. The CDR3 is 15 residues long. Here the CDR3 DNA reads TGTGCCAGCAGTCCGACAGGGGGTATCAACACTGAAGCTTTCTTT. As protein: CASSPTGGINTEAFF.

In its sample, this clone was seen once. The rearrangement joins TRBV6-6 to TRBJ2-2; perhaps TRBD2 as D (6 bases). Germline V gene sequence: CDR1 MNHNY, CDR2 SVGAGI (reference sequence). V dropped 3 bases and J dropped 4 bases, with 12 bases sitting between them. The CDR3 has 15 amino acids. The CDR3, as DNA: TGTGCCAGCAGTTATCGGGGGTGGGGCACCGGGGAGCTGTTTTTT. Its protein product is CASSYRGWGTGELFF.

The genes are TRBV7-8 and TRBJ1-6; 7 bases match TRBD1. This CDR3 region has 16 residues. Germline trimming cut 4 bases from V and 5 bases from J; bases unmatched to any gene: 8. CDR1 and CDR2 from the germline V gene are SGHVS and FQNEAQ. The CDR3 coding sequence is TGTGCCAGCAGCTCTAGGTCCAGGGGGGATAATTCACCCCTCCACTTT. This codes for CASSSRSRGDNSPLHF.

This clone has only one observation. The genes are TRBV6-2 or TRBV6-3 and TRBJ1-1, with 9 bases fitting TRBD1. V shed 0 bases, J shed 5 bases, and the junction held 4 bases outside the gene matches. CDR3 length equals 15 residues. Germline V gene lookup returns CDR1 MNHEY and CDR2 SVGEGT. Here the CDR3 DNA reads TGTGCCAGCAGTTACTCACAGGGGGCGCAGACTGAAGCTTTCTTT. Translated: CASSYSQGAQTEAFF.

V usage is TRBV6-4 and J usage is TRBJ2-5, with a possible D match to TRBD2 (6 bases). The CDR3 extends over 15 amino acids. Trimming cost V 6 bases and J 1 base, with 15 bases left between them. Germline V gives CDR1 MRHNA, CDR2 SNTAGT. CDR3 nucleotides: TGTGCCAGCAGACTAAAGACTAGGCCCCAAGAGACCCAGTACTTC. Translating gives CASRLKTRPQETQYF.

The V call is TRBV5-8, the J call TRBJ1-2; the D is unclear. V lost 1 base, J lost 4 bases, and 14 bases lay in between. This CDR3 has 15 amino acids. The germline CDR1 and CDR2 sequences are SGHTS and YDEGEE. The CDR3 is CASSLFPLTPYGYTF. In DNA form, the CDR3 reads TGTGCCAGCAGCTTGTTCCCCTTAACACCCTATGGCTACACCTTC.

The chain couples TRBV10-3 to TRBJ1-2; D may be TRBD1 (6 bases). In germline, CDR1 is ENHRY, CDR2 SYGVKD. This CDR3 has 15 residues. Between the trimmed V and J ends, which lost 4 bases and 3 bases, there was a span of 15 bases. CDR3 amino acids: CAISGAQGDYYGYTF. The CDR3 bases are TGTGCCATCAGTGGGGCACAGGGTGATTACTATGGCTACACCTTC.

This clone was seen once. The chain is built from TRBV7-6 and TRBJ2-7, with 13 bases fitting TRBD2. The CDR3 has 17 amino acids. The junction had 12 bases not matched to a gene; V was cut back by 5 bases and J by 5 bases. From germline, CDR1 is SGHVS and CDR2 FNYEAQ. The CDR3 sequence is CASSPNPGLAGVNEQYF. The CDR3 DNA reads TGTGCCAGCAGCCCCAACCCTGGACTAGCGGGAGTAAACGAGCAGTACTTC.

This clone was seen a single time. V usage is TRBV5-6 and J usage is TRBJ2-5, with D perhaps TRBD1 (6 bases). Trimming took 5 bases from V and 0 from J, leaving 14 bases between them. The CDR3 runs 15 residues. Per the germline V gene, CDR1 is SGHDT and CDR2 is YYEEEE. CDR3 nucleotide sequence: TGTGCCAGCAGTGGGGACACAGGAAACCAAGAGACCCAGTACTTC. The encoded protein is CASSGDTGNQETQYF.

This rearrangement joins TRBV3-1 (or the pseudogene TRBV3-2) to TRBJ1-2; TRBD1 aligns across 10 bases. In germline, CDR1 is LGHDT, CDR2 YNNKEL (reference sequence). Unmatched junction bases numbered 12, after V lost 4 bases and J lost 4 bases. CDR3 size: 17 residues. The CDR3 is CASSRPYPGQGLYGYTF. CDR3 nucleotide sequence: TGTGCCAGCAGCCGACCCTACCCGGGACAGGGGCTCTATGGCTACACCTTC.

This clone was counted only a few times. V gene TRBV18 combines with J gene TRBJ1-1; 9 positions match TRBD1. Germline lookup yields CDR1 KGHSH and CDR2 LQKENI. The CDR3 is 14 amino acids. J was trimmed by 5 bases and V by 4 bases; bases with no gene match: 5. CDR3 in DNA: TGTGCCAGCTCACTCATAGGACAGGGGACTGAAGCTTTCTTT. Its translation is CASSLIGQGTEAFF.

J is TRBJ2-7 and V is TRBV28; D call uncertain. V shed 6 bases and J shed 7 bases, with 16 bases lying between them. Looked up from germline, CDR1 is MDHEN and CDR2 is SYDVKM. The CDR3 runs 13 residues. The CDR3 bases are TGTGCCAGCAGCCGCCCGTCCCACTCAGAGCAGTACTTC. It specifies CASSRPSHSEQYF.

V is TRBV30 and J is TRBJ2-1, with a weak D call TRBD1 (5 bases). Germline assignment: CDR1 GTSNPN and CDR2 SVGIG (reference sequence). CDR3 length: 17 residues. V gave up 1 base and J gave up 1 base, with 17 bases separating them. Here the CDR3 DNA reads TGTGCCTGGAGTGCCCTGCGGACATCTGATTCCTACAATGAGCAGTTCTTC. Protein sequence: CAWSALRTSDSYNEQFF.

The V and J genes are TRBV18 and TRBJ1-1; D is unresolved. Between the trimmed V and J ends, which lost 3 bases and 7 bases, there was a span of 18 bases. The CDR3 has 15 residues. Germline V gives CDR1 KGHSH, CDR2 LQKENI. CDR3 in DNA: TGTGCCAGCTCACCCTCGGCGGGGAAGTCAGGTGAAGCTTTCTTT. It specifies CASSPSAGKSGEAFF.

This chain uses TRBV4-2 with TRBJ2-2; D might be TRBD2 (5 bases). The CDR3 has 15 residues. CDR1 is LGHNA and CDR2 is YNFKEQ in the germline V gene. Trimming removed 0 bases at V and 4 bases at J, with 9 bases between. The chain's CDR3 is CASSQDRGTTGELFF. CDR3 DNA sequence: TGTGCCAGCAGCCAAGATCGGGGAACCACCGGGGAGCTGTTTTTT.

The rearrangement joins TRBV5-1 to TRBJ2-3; 8 positions match TRBD1. The CDR3 is 16 amino acids. Germline V gene data show CDR1 as SGHRS and CDR2 as YFSETQ. The ends lost 3 bases at V and 2 bases at J; junction bases unmatched: 8. CDR3 region: CASSSQTGANTDTQYF. CDR3 DNA: TGCGCCAGCAGCTCACAGACAGGGGCTAACACAGATACGCAGTATTTT.

V is TRBV28 and J is TRBJ2-7, with 9 bases lining up with TRBD1. Germline V gene data show CDR1 as MDHEN and CDR2 as SYDVKM. CDR3 length equals 14 residues. J lost 5 bases, V lost 7 bases, and 9 bases had no gene match. The CDR3 loop reads CASTPGQGGHEQYF. The CDR3, as DNA: TGTGCCAGCACTCCGGGACAGGGTGGCCACGAGCAGTACTTC. The variable domain in full, completed from reference TRBV28 and TRBJ2-7, reads DVKVTQSSRYLVKRTGEKVFLECVQDMDHENMFWYRQDPGLGLRLIYFSYDVKMKEKGDIPEGYSVSREKKERFSLILESASTNQTSMYLCASTPGQGGHEQYFGPGTRLTVT.

Written as DNA, the CDR3 is TGTGCCAGCAGCCCCGGAAGCGGGAGCTCCTACAATGAGCAGTTCTTC. Translated: CASSPGSGSSYNEQFF. The V call is TRBV4-2, the J call TRBJ2-1, with 8 bases lining up with TRBD2. Trimming at V came to 4 bases and at J to 0 bases, leaving 5 bases not matched to a gene. Germline V gene data show CDR1 as LGHNA and CDR2 as YNFKEQ. The length of the CDR3 is 16 residues.

The rearrangement joins TRBV14 to TRBJ2-7; D is unclear. CDR3 length: 14 residues. Trimming took 2 bases from V and 2 from J, leaving 10 bases between them. Germline V CDR1 and CDR2: SGHDN, FVKESK. Here the CDR3 reads CASSQLPSPYEQYF. CDR3 sequence (DNA): TGTGCCAGCAGCCAACTCCCTTCCCCCTACGAGCAGTACTTC.